This TCR beta chain emerged from a study of T-cell reconstitution after alpha-beta-depleted transplantation in children. Notes on the study in general: Once a year had passed after transplant, T-cell counts and diversity came mostly from newly produced T cells. Roughly two months post-transplant, alpha-beta T cells reportedly originated from several hundred graft clones that had expanded. Surviving recipient T cells and thymic progenitors produced the high day-60 TCRbeta diversity seen in some patients.

V shed 3 bases and J 7 bases; nucleotides not matched to a gene: 4. From germline, CDR1 is SGHRS and CDR2 YFSETQ. This CDR3 contains 13 residues. TCRbeta library preparation incorporated unique molecular identifiers. TCRdb reprocessed the PCR reads with MiXCR, giving one entry per CDR3 protein. The table records 750,000 to 950,000 distinct CDR3 sequences, roughly 15% of them present only once. This clonotype appeared a few times. What it recognizes is unknown. This clonotype originated in a male patient younger than 18 who had a stem cell transplant for acute lymphoblastic leukemia, so the T cells may come from the graft donor. V and J are TRBV5-1 and TRBJ1-2; 9 positions agree with TRBD1. Sequences were derived from PBMCs, mostly from graft donor cells, sampled 360 days after TCRalphabeta/CD19-depleted stem cell transplant. The CDR3 region has the DNA TGCGCCAGCAGCTCCGGGACAGGGTTTGGCTACACCTTC. The encoded protein is CASSSGTGFGYTF. Variable domain in full (rest from reference TRBV5-1 and TRBJ1-2): KAGVTQTPRYLIKTRGQQVTLSCSPISGHRSVSWYQQTPGQGLQFLFEYFSETQRNKGNFPGRFSGRQFSNSRSEMNVSTLELGDSALYLCASSSGTGFGYTFGSGTRLTVV.